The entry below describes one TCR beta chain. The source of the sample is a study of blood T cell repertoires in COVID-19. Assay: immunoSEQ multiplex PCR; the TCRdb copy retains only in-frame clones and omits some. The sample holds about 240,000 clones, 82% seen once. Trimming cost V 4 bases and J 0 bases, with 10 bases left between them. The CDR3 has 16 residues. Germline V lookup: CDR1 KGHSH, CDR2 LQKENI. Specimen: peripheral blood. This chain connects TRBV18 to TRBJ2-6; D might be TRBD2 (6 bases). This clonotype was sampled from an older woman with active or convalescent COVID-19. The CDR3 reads CASSHGGTSGANVLTF. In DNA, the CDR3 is TGTGCCAGCTCACATGGAGGGACCTCTGGGGCCAACGTCCTGACTTTC.